The present entry profiles one T cell receptor beta chain with its context. This clone's antigen is unknown. Base qualities are not recorded, but no much larger clone differs from it by a single base. CDR1 and CDR2 were assigned from the germline V gene as LGHNA and YSLEER. V was cut back by 0 bases and J by 0 bases, leaving a gap of 11 bases between them. From cysteine to phenylalanine, the CDR3 is 16 amino acids long. Just the 48-base CDR3 DNA is kept, in frame starting at base 1. The data stem from a study of cytomegalovirus exposure and HLA in healthy donors (dated by TCRdb to 2016 to 2017). Broadly, across the study: An earlier analysis of roughly 610 of the donors reported around 280 Gb of sequence data and around 110 million unique TCR beta sequences obtained from around 180 million T cells. An early release that covered about 600 HLA-typed donors contained about 300 gigabases of sequencing data and around 80 million unique TCR sequences. The genetic ancestry cluster associated with self-reported Caucasian donors included roughly 84% of the roughly 400 genotyped donors. The study was designed to test whether signatures of past pathogen exposure could be identified by cataloging public T cell receptors. The study used immunosequencing to profile the T cell repertoires of 666 subjects and linked those repertoires to cytomegalovirus serostatus. A separate validation cohort of over 95 different subjects was used in addition to the roughly 670-subject first cohort. To predict cytomegalovirus infection status, the study brought together high-throughput TCR immunosequencing, statistical association of individual TCRs with disease status, and machine learning. To study patterns of TCR occurrence, a later analysis re-analyzed previously published TCR beta repertoires from around 670 donors and added high-resolution HLA genotyping. Rather than drawing on any new phenotypic data, the later analysis identified candidate immune exposures from TCR beta sequences and the way those sequences occurred across donors. In an earlier analysis of more than 550 of the donors, high-throughput TCR beta sequencing was used to judge whether each TCR beta V gene segment behaved as functional or pseudogenic. Alongside the repertoire data, information on donor age, sex, ethnicity and CMV serostatus was compiled. In a later genetic analysis, genome-wide SNP genotypes for 398 of the 666 donors were used, and that subset was treated as a discovery cohort. All discovery cohort repertoires had been generated on a single sequencing platform. HLA typing included class I and class II loci at four-digit resolution. Typing coverage differed by locus: A, B, C, DRB1 and DQB1 were typed in roughly 620-630 donors, DQA1 in 500 to 550, DPA1 in 600 to 610, and DPB1 in approximately 450. A handful of DR-DQ haplotypes were treated as single units for association and clustering because of strong linkage in the cohort. Across 300 to 500 genotyped donors of the cohort, an average of about 220,000 unique TCR beta nucleotide sequences per donor were sequenced, and roughly a sixth of those sequences were non-productive. What the authors observed across the whole study: A cluster of highly shared sequence variants was judged likely to be a technical artifact of the sequencing pipeline. Immune exposure information for the cohort was limited to CMV serostatus. Several of the top co-occurrence clusters appeared to be linked to parvovirus B19, influenza, CMV and Epstein-Barr virus, according to a later analysis. In a later analysis, HLA-associated TCR beta chains were found to be more clonally expanded and to have lower generation probabilities than equally common non-associated chains. Some IMGT-functional V segments, including TRBV6-2 and TRBV6-3, could not be told apart with the 87-base-pair reads, so those segments were excluded. Most TCR sequences were observed very rarely across donors, whereas some public TCRs were present in many individuals. A further reported finding was that TCR beta sequences accurately predicted the HLA-A and HLA-B alleles for most subjects in the first cohort. In the study, some 180 TCR beta chains were listed as associated with cytomegalovirus. HLA typing was unavailable for some donors at each locus, so association tests used only the typed subset. Because counts were too low, seventeen rarely observed V segments, including chromosome 9 orphons, were excluded from the earlier analysis of some 590 of the donors. In a later genetic analysis, fewer N-insertions in productive TCRs were reported among donors in an Asian-associated ancestry cluster than the approximately 670-donor mean. An earlier analysis of some 590 of the donors showed that most TCR beta V segments appeared in productive rearrangements either about 87% or about 30% of the time, which broadly matched IMGT annotations. In a later genetic analysis, a missense DCLRE1C variant was associated with V-gene and J-gene trimming of TCR beta chains, and the association was replicated in an independent cohort. In a later analysis, around 15,000 TCR beta sequences were associated with specific HLA alleles at a false discovery rate of 0.05. This cohort had only TCR beta chains sequenced, and the lack of alpha or paired-chain data limited which features could be detected. Correlated functional status among segregating V segments might be attributable to linkage disequilibrium, but an unknown experimental factor could not be ruled out. The presence/absence analyses assumed that sequencing depth was roughly uniform across donors, and that assumption may not be true. It was suggested by the authors that the approach could potentially be generalized to other disease states and immunological phenotypes. In a later analysis, most CMV-associated TCR beta chains were found to appear HLA-restricted, with HLA associations seemingly driven largely by CMV exposure. A few of the identified cytomegalovirus-associated TCR beta chains were confirmed in vitro to be specific for cytomegalovirus antigens. According to a later analysis, TCR association rates differed among HLA loci, with DRB1 alleles showing the most associated TCRs and HLA-C alleles showing the fewest. In both the original and validation cohorts, the classifier was reported to diagnose cytomegalovirus status with high specificity and sensitivity. When HLA alleles, especially DR and DQ, strongly co-occurred, TCR associations were difficult to assign to individual alleles.

In total, approximately 700 healthy bone marrow donors made up the cohort. At the time of sampling, every cohort member was nominally healthy, though immune exposures that went unrecorded were likely present. The donor was CMV seropositive and was included in the group of almost 300 seropositive cohort members. A peripheral blood sample was collected from each donor, and TCR beta sequencing was performed on peripheral blood mononuclear cells. The Qiagen DNeasy Blood Extraction Kit was used to extract genomic DNA from the blood cell samples. Library generation was performed with the immunoSEQ multiplex PCR assay. For the multiplex PCR, a mixture combining 60 forward primers for TCR Vbeta segments and 13 reverse primers for TCR Jbeta segments was used. A multiplex PCR assay on genomic DNA amplified the CDR3 region of rearranged TCR beta genes. The amplified TCR beta libraries were sequenced on the Illumina HiSeq System as 87-base-pair reads. Per the authors' processing: In a later analysis, some 80 million unique TCR beta chains were counted across the 500 to 850 repertoires, and roughly 11 million of these chains were shared by at least two donors. A nearest-neighbor algorithm error-corrected the raw reads and collapsed the reads into unique sequences, merging closely related sequences to remove PCR and sequencing errors. V, D and J gene segments were assigned by aligning CDR3 sequences to IMGT reference sequences. Each retained sequence needed at least a six-nucleotide match to both a V gene segment and a J gene segment. A rearrangement was called productive if the CDR3 had no stop codons and remained in frame with V and J, and every other rearrangement was called non-productive. Following IMGT convention, CDR3 was defined as the stretch from the second conserved V-encoded cysteine to the conserved J-encoded phenylalanine. The earlier analysis of 500 to 600 of the donors excluded sequences that lacked an unambiguous match to a single V gene segment. An earlier analysis of fewer than 650 of the donors classified V segments as functional when productive rearrangements were above 56.7% and as segregating when the standard deviation between donors was above 5%. To diagnose cytomegalovirus status from the catalog of TCR beta chain sequences, a statistical classification framework was built. A later analysis assigned V and J genes by comparing TCR nucleotide sequences with IMGT/GENE-DB human TR gene sequences. In a later analysis, CDR3 sequences and most-parsimonious VDJ recombination scenarios were assigned using the TCRdist pipeline. In a later analysis, each TCR beta chain was defined by its CDR3 amino acid sequence together with its V-gene family, and reads lacking a unique V-gene family were excluded. As a way to deal with suspected cross-contamination and a sequencing artifact, a later analysis dropped 450 to 600 nucleotide sequences that were highly shared and had low generation probability. A later analysis calculated a clonal expansion index for each public chain from normalized within-repertoire ranks of inferred template counts. Generation probabilities in a later analysis came from a VDJ recombination model fitted to out-of-frame rearrangements, and those results were checked against IGoR. In a later analysis, TCR-TCR, TCR-HLA and TCR-CMV co-occurrence was scored with hypergeometric tests, and a repertoire-size bias correction was applied to TCR pairs. False discovery rates were estimated in a later analysis by permuting HLA or CMV assignments 20 times. In a later analysis, co-occurring TCRs were grouped using DBSCAN, and TCRdist sequence similarity was added for clustering within HLA-allele-positive subsets. For co-occurrence clustering, repertoires with fewer than 30,000 or more than 120,000 public chains were excluded, along with roughly five repertoires with anomalous nucleotide sharing. Drawn from immuneACCESS, this table holds only the in-frame rearrangements with V and J called that TCRdb kept. Clones are partly lost; checked studies trace under half to an unresolved V gene and leave the rest unexplained. The V and J calls and clone size were taken over from that table, and D and trimming were inferred from the DNA. This sample gives tens of thousands of clones in total; 65% to 70% of them show up just once. Less than 25% of the sample is held by the ten biggest clonotypes.

Sequenced material: PBMCs. The clonotype originates from a man aged 40-49 years in good health and CMV-seropositive. This sequence uses TRBV4-3 and TRBJ1-1; the D gene assignment is ambiguous. The CDR3 region reads CASSQESHTLNTEAFF. The nucleotide sequence reads TGCGCCAGCAGCCAAGAGTCCCACACGTTGAACACTGAAGCTTTCTTT.